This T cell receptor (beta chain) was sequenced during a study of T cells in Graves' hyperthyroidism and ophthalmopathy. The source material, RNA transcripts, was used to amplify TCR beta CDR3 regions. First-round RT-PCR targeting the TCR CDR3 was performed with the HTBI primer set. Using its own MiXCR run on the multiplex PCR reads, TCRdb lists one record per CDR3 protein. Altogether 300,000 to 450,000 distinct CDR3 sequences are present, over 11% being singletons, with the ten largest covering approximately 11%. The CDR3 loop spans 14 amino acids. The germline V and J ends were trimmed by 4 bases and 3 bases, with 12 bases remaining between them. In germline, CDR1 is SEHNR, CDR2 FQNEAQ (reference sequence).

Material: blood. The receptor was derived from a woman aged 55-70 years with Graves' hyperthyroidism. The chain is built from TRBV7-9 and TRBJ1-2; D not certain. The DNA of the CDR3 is TGTGCCAGCAGCTATATGGGCACAGACTATGGCTACACCTTC. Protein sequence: CASSYMGTDYGYTF.